This T cell receptor (beta chain) was sequenced during a study of blood T cell repertoires in COVID-19. Overall study: Acute and convalescent COVID-19 specimens originated in the United States, Italy and Spain. The cDNA or gDNA used as material had been derived from T cells, B-cell-depleted T cells, or PBMCs.

Authors' data handling: How many nucleated cells were present was estimated from reference gene primer amplification. Sequenced by immunoSEQ multiplex PCR; TCRdb stores in-frame clones only, minus some. V, J and clone size reflect that table, while D and trimming were determined from the DNA. The profile covers about 73,000 clones, with roughly nine tenths appearing a single time and about 10% taken by the ten largest. The CDR3 is made up of 12 amino acids. Trimming shortened V by 7 bases and J by 4 bases, and 8 bases separated the two germline ends. The receptor's source is a man aged 80 or over with acute or convalescent COVID-19. The material sequenced was peripheral blood. The chain recombines TRBV12-3 or TRBV12-4 with TRBJ1-3, with D unclear. CDR3 loop: CASTSLGNTIYF. DNA of the CDR3: TGTGCCAGCACCTCTTTAGGAAACACCATATATTTT.